Reported below is one TCR beta chain. Its antigen remains unidentified. The data were obtained in a study of cytomegalovirus exposure and HLA in healthy donors. In the study overall: Within the Caucasian-associated ancestry cluster were roughly 81% of the approximately 400 genotyped donors.

Study-level results: A later examination showed that TCR association rates differed by HLA locus, with DRB1 most and HLA-C fewest. Previous analysis showed most TCR beta V segments were productive about 90% or about 30% of the time. Most likely, a cluster of highly shared sequence variants arose as a sequencing artifact.

The PCR made use of 60 Vbeta and 13 Jbeta primers. Produced via immunoSEQ multiplex PCR; TCRdb's table is partial and in-frame only. Its clone listing holds about 39,000 clones. The specimen sequenced was PBMCs. This TCR derives from a woman in her twenties or thirties in good health and CMV-seropositive.

The CDR3 nucleotides are TGTGCCAGCAGCATCCTCACCGGGGGCACTGAAGCTTTCTTT. It yields the protein CASSILTGGTEAFF. The chain links TRBV11-3 to TRBJ1-1, with a tentative D call TRBD1 (5 bases). The V gene's germline CDR1 is SGHNT and CDR2 YENEEA. This CDR3 is built from 14 residues. V lost 5 bases, J lost 4 bases, and 14 bases lay in between.